The clone carrying this T cell receptor beta chain has a count of ten or more. V shed 4 bases, J shed 3 bases, and the junction held 0 bases outside the gene matches. The CDR3 has 13 amino acids. The data originate from a study of Graves' ophthalmopathy and Graves' hyperthyroidism. Whole-study context: Peripheral blood samples were taken at initial diagnosis, before any treatment.

Hyperthyroidism was classified as stable if no ophthalmopathy occurred within 18 months of follow-up. RNA transcripts provided the template for amplifying TCR beta CDR3 regions. The authors performed first-round RT-PCR with HTBI primers and then a second-round multiplex PCR. Using its own MiXCR run on the multiplex PCR reads, TCRdb lists one record per CDR3 protein. This table has roughly 420,000 distinct CDR3 sequences, roughly 21% appearing once. The sequencing input was peripheral blood. The rearrangement links TRBV12-3 or TRBV12-4 to TRBJ1-2, with 9 bases lining up with TRBD1. This sequence was found in a woman in her late teens or twenties with stable Graves' hyperthyroidism. In nucleotides, the CDR3 is TGTGCCAGCAGTTGGGACAGGGACTATGGCTACACCTTC. Its protein product is CASSWDRDYGYTF.